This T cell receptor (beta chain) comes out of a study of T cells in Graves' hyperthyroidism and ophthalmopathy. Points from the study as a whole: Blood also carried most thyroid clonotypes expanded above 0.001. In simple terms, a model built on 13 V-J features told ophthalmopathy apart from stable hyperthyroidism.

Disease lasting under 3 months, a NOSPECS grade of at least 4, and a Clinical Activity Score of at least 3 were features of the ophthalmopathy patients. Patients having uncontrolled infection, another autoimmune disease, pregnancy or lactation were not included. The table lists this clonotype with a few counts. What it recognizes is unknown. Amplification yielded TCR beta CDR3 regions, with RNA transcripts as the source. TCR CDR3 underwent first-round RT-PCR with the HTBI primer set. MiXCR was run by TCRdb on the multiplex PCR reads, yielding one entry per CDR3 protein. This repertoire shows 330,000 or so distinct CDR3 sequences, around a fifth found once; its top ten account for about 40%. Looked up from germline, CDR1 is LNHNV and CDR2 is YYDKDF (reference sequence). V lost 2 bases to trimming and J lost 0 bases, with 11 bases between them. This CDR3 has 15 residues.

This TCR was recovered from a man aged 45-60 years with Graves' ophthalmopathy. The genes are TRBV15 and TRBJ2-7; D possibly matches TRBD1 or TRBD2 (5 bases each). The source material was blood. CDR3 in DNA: TGTGCCACCAGCAGACCACAGGACTTCTCCTACGAGCAGTACTTC. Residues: CATSRPQDFSYEQYF.